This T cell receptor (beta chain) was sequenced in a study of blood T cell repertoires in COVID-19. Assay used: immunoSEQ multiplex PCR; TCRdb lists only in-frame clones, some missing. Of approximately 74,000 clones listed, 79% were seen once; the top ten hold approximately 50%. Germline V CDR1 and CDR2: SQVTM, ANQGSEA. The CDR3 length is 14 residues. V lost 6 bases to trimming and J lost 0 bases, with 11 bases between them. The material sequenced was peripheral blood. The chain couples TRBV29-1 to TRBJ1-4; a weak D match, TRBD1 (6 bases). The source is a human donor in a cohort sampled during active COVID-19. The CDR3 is CSVADRTTNEKLFF. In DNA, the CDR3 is TGCAGCGTCGCCGACAGGACAACTAATGAAAAACTGTTTTTT. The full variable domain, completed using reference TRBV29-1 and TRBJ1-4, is SAVISQKPSRDICQRGTSLTIQCQVDSQVTMMFWYRQQPGQSLTLIATANQGSEATYESGFVIDKFPISRPNLTFSTLTVSNMSPEDSSIYLCSVADRTTNEKLFFGSGTQLSVL.